The 15 T cell receptor beta chains presented below share a single source sample, sequenced in a study of cytomegalovirus exposure and HLA in healthy donors. The protocol was immunoSEQ multiplex PCR, while the TCRdb copy is restricted to in-frame clones and leaves out a portion. The sample yields 150,000 to 200,000 clones, 86% seen once. Sequencing used PBMCs. All receptors come from a man aged 25-45 years in good health and CMV-seropositive.

The chain joins TRBV7-2 to TRBJ2-7, with a weak D call TRBD2 (6 bases). The ends were cut back, 7 bases at V and 2 bases at J, with 15 bases in the middle. The CDR3 totals 14 residues. From germline, CDR1 is SGHTA and CDR2 FQGNSA. The CDR3 DNA sequence: TGTGCCAGCACCACAACAGCGGGTCCCTACGAGCAGTACTTC. Encoded protein: CASTTTAGPYEQYF.

The chain couples TRBV9 to TRBJ1-3; unclear D gene. The V gene's germline CDR1 is SGDLS and CDR2 YYNGEE. Trimming pared 2 bases from V and 4 bases from J, leaving 4 bases between. The CDR3 is 12 residues long. This CDR3 reads CASSVQGNTIYF. CDR3 DNA sequence: TGTGCCAGCAGCGTTCAGGGAAACACCATATATTTT.

The chain combines TRBV14 with TRBJ2-7, with D unclear. Trimming pared 7 bases from V and 0 bases from J, leaving 10 bases between. Germline V lookup: CDR1 SGHDN, CDR2 FVKESK. The CDR3 loop spans 13 amino acids. CDR3 DNA: TGTGCCAGCATTAGTGCAGACTCCTACGAGCAGTACTTC. Its protein is CASISADSYEQYF.

The V call is TRBV28, the J call TRBJ1-1; D call uncertain. CDR1 is MDHEN, CDR2 SYDVKM, per germline. V shed 6 bases and J shed 10 bases, with 12 bases lying between them. The CDR3 consists of 11 residues. The DNA for the CDR3 is TGTGCCAGCAGCTCCGCTCTAGGAGCTTTCTTT. This encodes CASSSALGAFF.

The chain recombines TRBV27 with TRBJ2-3, with TRBD2 identical over 8 bases. This CDR3 is built from 14 residues. Trimming removed 7 bases from V and 1 base from J; junction bases left unmatched: 4. Germline V gene sequence: CDR1 MNHEY, CDR2 SMNVEV (reference sequence). CDR3 DNA sequence: TGTGCCAGCATACGAGCGGGAGGCACAGATACGCAGTATTTT. Amino acid sequence: CASIRAGGTDTQYF.

The CDR3 DNA sequence: TGTGCCAGCAGCCCTTGGGGAAGGACCACCAGTACCTACAATGAGCAGTTCTTC. Translating it yields CASSPWGRTTSTYNEQFF. V usage is TRBV5-8 and J usage is TRBJ2-1; D unclear. Deletions cut 4 bases from V and 2 bases from J, with 22 bases between. Per germline, CDR1 SGHTS and CDR2 YDEGEE. This CDR3 has 18 residues.

The chain carries TRBV9 and TRBJ2-3, with 8 nucleotides matching TRBD1. The CDR3 spans 17 residues. CDR1 and CDR2 (germline): SGDLS, YYNGEE. With 3 bases clipped from V and 2 bases from J, the junction kept 11 bases outside the gene matches. The CDR3 loop is CASSAPSGTGVTDTQYF. Written as DNA, the CDR3 is TGTGCCAGCAGCGCCCCTTCCGGGACAGGAGTCACAGATACGCAGTATTTT.

This rearrangement joins TRBV7-2 to TRBJ2-1; D possibly corresponds to TRBD1 (6 bases). The germline V gene has CDR1 SGHTA and CDR2 FQGNSA. Trimming took off 7 bases at V and 10 bases at J, with 20 bases between the two ends. This CDR3 has 14 residues. The CDR3 is CASTTFLRGKEQFF. For the CDR3, the DNA is TGTGCCAGCACCACCTTCCTCAGGGGAAAAGAGCAGTTCTTC.

This sequence joins TRBV6-5 and TRBJ2-7; perhaps D is TRBD1 or TRBD2 (5 bases each). V was cut by 10 bases and J by 4 bases, with 20 bases left in between. Germline lookup yields CDR1 MNHEY and CDR2 SVGAGI. The CDR3 runs to 14 residues. DNA of the CDR3: TGTGCCACAAGGTTGCCGGGGCCCGGATACGAGCAGTACTTC. Its translation is CATRLPGPGYEQYF.

This clone was recorded once. The rearrangement joins TRBV5-4 to TRBJ2-1, with D possibly TRBD1 on 6 matching bases. The CDR3 runs 15 residues. Germline V gives CDR1 SGHNT, CDR2 YYREEE (reference sequence). V shed 3 bases and J shed 1 base, with 11 bases lying between them. Written as DNA, the CDR3 is TGTGCCAGCAGCTCGGACAGCGCTTCCTACAATGAGCAGTTCTTC. It encodes CASSSDSASYNEQFF.

V usage is TRBV4-3 and J usage is TRBJ1-2; D unresolved. The CDR3 is 15 amino acids. The V end lost 0 bases, the J end lost 8 bases, and 16 bases lay between the germline ends. Per germline, CDR1 LGHNA and CDR2 YSLEER. The CDR3 reads CASSQDTGLGSGYTF. CDR3 DNA sequence: TGCGCCAGCAGCCAAGATACGGGTTTAGGCAGCGGCTACACCTTC.

This chain connects TRBV19 to TRBJ1-3; maybe TRBD1 (6 bases). The ends were cut back, 8 bases at V and 3 bases at J, with 14 bases in the middle. The CDR3 runs 14 residues. From germline, CDR1 is LNHDA and CDR2 SQIVND (reference sequence). The CDR3, as DNA: TGTGCCAGTCGCGGGGGGGGCAATGGAAACACCATATATTTT. This gives the protein CASRGGGNGNTIYF. The variable domain in full, completed from reference TRBV19 and TRBJ1-3, reads DGGITQSPKYLFRKEGQNVTLSCEQNLNHDAMYWYRQDPGQGLRLIYYSQIVNDFQKGDIAEGYSVSREKKESFPLTVTSAQKNPTAFYLCASRGGGNGNTIYFGEGSWLTVV.

This clone was detected a few times. This sequence joins TRBV18 and TRBJ2-2, with D unresolved. V lost 3 bases to trimming and J lost 4 bases, with 15 bases between them. This CDR3 has 16 amino acids. Germline CDR1 reads KGHSH; CDR2 reads LQKENI. The CDR3 DNA reads as TGTGCCAGCTCACCGCCAGCACCGAGGATCACCGGGGAGCTGTTTTTT. Its protein product is CASSPPAPRITGELFF.

The chain carries TRBV5-6 and TRBJ2-1, with D possibly being TRBD1 or TRBD2 (5 bases each). V was pared by 3 bases and J by 9 bases, with 28 bases between. There are 18 residues in the CDR3. The germline V gene encodes CDR1 SGHDT and CDR2 YYEEEE. The CDR3 here is CASSSTREGIGRNGEQFF. The CDR3, as DNA: TGTGCCAGCAGCTCAACCCGTGAGGGGATCGGCAGGAACGGTGAGCAGTTCTTC.

The V gene is TRBV5-6, the J gene TRBJ2-1; D might be TRBD1 (5 bases). Trimming shortened V by 4 bases and J by 12 bases, and 17 bases separated the two germline ends. CDR1 and CDR2 from the germline V gene are SGHDT and YYEEEE. The CDR3 loop spans 13 amino acids. The CDR3 DNA sequence: TGTGCCAGCAGCAACTTCTGGACATGGCCGCAGTTCTTC. Its protein product is CASSNFWTWPQFF.